Shown below are 20 T cell receptor beta chains from a single sample sequenced in a study of post-analysis software for immune sequencing data. No antigen has been identified for these receptors. Study observations and caveats: A handful of TRBV segments occurring more often in patients than controls included TRBV5-6, TRBV5-1 and TRBV20-1.

Carried by the TCR beta cDNA libraries were unique molecular identifiers. MiXCR was run by TCRdb on the PCR reads, yielding one entry per CDR3 protein. The table records some 500,000 distinct CDR3 sequences, nearly 45% of them present only once. The sample consisted of blood. Receptors originate from a girl between 10 and 17 years old with multiple sclerosis.

The chain uses TRBV7-3 and TRBJ2-1; D may match TRBD1 or TRBD2 (5 bases each). Trimming removed 3 bases from V and 6 bases from J, with 12 bases in between. Germline CDR1 SGHTA, CDR2 FQGTGA. CDR3 size: 14 residues. The CDR3 DNA sequence: TGTGCCAGCAGCTTCGGGACCCCCGGCAATGAGCAGTTCTTC. This translates into CASSFGTPGNEQFF.

This clonotype was seen a handful of times. The chain links TRBV29-1 to TRBJ2-4, with TRBD1 identical over 8 bases. TRBJ2-7 explains the end of the DNA better; the J call may be wrong. Germline CDR1 and CDR2: SQVTM and ANQGSEA. This CDR3 spans 13 amino acids. This CDR3 reads CSVEDPTGAEQYF. The CDR3 coding sequence is TGCAGCGTTGAAGATCCGACAGGGGCCGAGCAGTACTTC.

This sequence joins TRBV7-2 and TRBJ1-1, with D uncertain. Trimming took 1 base from V and 4 from J, leaving 13 bases between them. CDR1 SGHTA and CDR2 FQGNSA come from the germline V gene. The CDR3 length is 15 residues. The CDR3 DNA reads TGTGCCAGCAGCTTAGTCCCCCAAACGGGCACTGAAGCTTTCTTT. This encodes CASSLVPQTGTEAFF.

The chain is built from TRBV6-1 and TRBJ2-3, with TRBD2 identical over 7 bases. V shed 2 bases and J 0 bases; nucleotides not matched to a gene: 8. This CDR3 has 17 residues. Per the germline V gene, CDR1 is MNHNS and CDR2 is SASEGT. Written as DNA, the CDR3 is TGTGCCAGCAGTGAAATTGGGCCTAGCGGAAGCACAGATACGCAGTATTTT. This sequence encodes CASSEIGPSGSTDTQYF.

This clonotype showed up just a few times. The chain uses TRBV4-1 and TRBJ2-1; the match to TRBD2 covers 9 bases. The V gene's germline CDR1 is MGHRA and CDR2 YSYEKL. This CDR3 contains 19 residues. The junction had 13 bases not matched to a gene; V was cut back by 3 bases and J by 1 base. Here the CDR3 reads CASSQGRLADPPSYNEQFF. DNA of the CDR3: TGCGCCAGCAGCCAGGGGAGACTAGCGGATCCCCCATCCTACAATGAGCAGTTCTTC.

The chain recombines TRBV20-1 with TRBJ2-4; tentative D call: TRBD2 (5 bases). Deletions cut 5 bases from V and 2 bases from J, with 16 bases between. CDR1 DFQATT and CDR2 SNEGSKA come from the germline V gene (reference sequence). The CDR3 is made up of 15 amino acids. The CDR3 sequence is CSAGGTVNTKNIQYF. The CDR3 DNA reads as TGCAGTGCTGGAGGCACAGTTAATACCAAAAACATTCAGTACTTC.

This clonotype was observed a few times. This rearrangement joins TRBV5-1 to TRBJ2-1; 10 bases are shared with TRBD2. V shed 0 bases, J shed 7 bases, and the junction held 4 bases outside the gene matches. This CDR3 spans 15 amino acids. The germline V gene has CDR1 SGHRS and CDR2 YFSETQ. CDR3 nucleotides: TGCGCCAGCAGCTTGGCAGCGGGAGGGAGGAATGAGCAGTTCTTC. Translated: CASSLAAGGRNEQFF.

There are a few counts of this clonotype. V usage is TRBV4-1 and J usage is TRBJ2-7, with TRBD1 matching over 9 bases. The CDR3 totals 17 residues. J gave up 0 bases and V 0 bases, and 6 bases lay outside the gene matches. CDR1 is MGHRA and CDR2 is YSYEKL in the germline V gene. The CDR3 reads CASSQEERGQGSYEQYF. The CDR3 bases are TGCGCCAGCAGCCAAGAAGAGCGGGGACAGGGCTCCTACGAGCAGTACTTC.

The genes are TRBV20-1 and TRBJ1-1, with 8 bases fitting TRBD1. The V gene's germline CDR1 is DFQATT and CDR2 SNEGSKA (reference sequence). The CDR3 spans 13 residues. V lost 8 bases, J lost 4 bases, and 9 bases stayed unmatched. This CDR3 is CSSRRTGGTEAFF. CDR3 nucleotide sequence: TGCAGTTCGCGGAGAACAGGGGGCACTGAAGCTTTCTTT.

The chain carries TRBV10-3 and TRBJ2-1; 9 bases line up with TRBD2. CDR1 and CDR2 from the germline V gene are ENHRY and SYGVKD. The CDR3 has 16 residues. After removal of 0 bases from V and 6 bases from J, the junction contained 6 bases not matched to a gene. The CDR3 region is CAISESIAGVGNEQFF. The CDR3 DNA is TGTGCCATCAGTGAGTCGATAGCGGGAGTAGGCAATGAGCAGTTCTTC.

This chain uses TRBV9 with TRBJ1-2, with TRBD1 as a possible D gene (5 bases). CDR1 is SGDLS and CDR2 is YYNGEE in the germline V gene. CDR3 length: 14 residues. V shed 0 bases and J shed 2 bases, with 8 bases lying between them. The chain's CDR3 is CASSVDAGNYGYTF. CDR3 nucleotide sequence: TGTGCCAGCAGCGTAGATGCAGGGAACTATGGCTACACCTTC.

Only a few counts were recorded for this clonotype. The rearrangement uses TRBV20-1 and TRBJ2-1; D is possibly TRBD1 (6 bases). The CDR3 runs to 14 residues. The V and J ends lost 5 bases and 0 bases respectively, with 11 bases between them. From germline, CDR1 is DFQATT and CDR2 SNEGSKA (reference sequence). CDR3 amino acids: CSAATGSSYNEQFF. Written as DNA, the CDR3 is TGCAGTGCTGCCACAGGGAGCTCCTACAATGAGCAGTTCTTC.

In this sample, this clonotype turned up a few times. J is TRBJ2-7 and V is TRBV5-1; 7 nucleotides line up with TRBD2. Trimming cost V 0 bases and J 5 bases; bases outside gene matches: 5. The V gene's germline CDR1 is SGHRS and CDR2 YFSETQ. This CDR3 has 14 amino acids. The CDR3 DNA sequence: TGCGCCAGCAGCTTGGGCGCCGGGACTAACGAGCAGTACTTC. Its protein product is CASSLGAGTNEQYF.

A few counts support this clonotype. This chain uses TRBV7-2 with TRBJ2-1; D is possibly TRBD2 (5 bases). This CDR3 contains 14 residues. V was clipped by 5 bases and J by 9 bases, with 17 bases between them. Per germline, CDR1 SGHTA and CDR2 FQGNSA. CDR3 in amino acids: CASSPPIGRGEQFF. CDR3 bases: TGTGCCAGCAGCCCTCCTATAGGTCGGGGTGAGCAGTTCTTC.

This clonotype was counted a few times. The CDR3 loop reads CSATEQGPSYEQYF. As DNA, the CDR3 is TGCAGTGCGACAGAACAGGGCCCCTCCTACGAGCAGTACTTC. The rearrangement links TRBV20-1 to TRBJ2-7, with D tentatively TRBD1 (6 bases). The CDR3 spans 14 residues. Germline CDR1 and CDR2: DFQATT and SNEGSKA (reference sequence). V was clipped by 6 bases and J by 0 bases, with 15 bases between them.

The chain has TRBV9 and TRBJ2-1; 8 bases align to TRBD2. V was pared by 0 bases and J by 9 bases, with 8 bases of the junction left unmatched. The CDR3 consists of 15 residues. Germline V gene lookup returns CDR1 SGDLS and CDR2 YYNGEE. The CDR3 nucleotides read TGTGCCAGCAGCGTAGACTCGGGAGGGCCCGCTGAGCAGTTCTTC. This translates into CASSVDSGGPAEQFF.

The rearrangement links TRBV24-1 to TRBJ2-1; TRBD1 matches 7 bases. The junction had 8 bases not matched to a gene; V was cut back by 4 bases and J by 3 bases. The germline gives CDR1 KGHDR, CDR2 SFDVKD. The CDR3 is made up of 16 amino acids. CDR3 coding DNA: TGTGCCACCAGTGACATTGGGGGACAGAGCTACAATGAGCAGTTCTTC. Translated: CATSDIGGQSYNEQFF.

The chain carries TRBV12-3 or TRBV12-4 and TRBJ2-1, with D possibly matching TRBD2 (6 bases). Trimming stripped 2 bases from V and 3 bases from J, with 14 bases between. This CDR3 spans 16 amino acids. Here the CDR3 reads CASSLSGLAIYNEQFF. CDR3 coding DNA: TGTGCCAGCAGTTTAAGCGGGTTAGCGATCTACAATGAGCAGTTCTTC.

The J gene is TRBJ1-2, the V gene TRBV11-2, with D perhaps matching TRBD1 (6 bases). Per the germline V gene, CDR1 is SGHAT and CDR2 is FQNNGV. Between the trimmed V and J ends, which lost 4 bases and 4 bases, there was a span of 13 bases. CDR3 length equals 14 residues. The CDR3 reads CASSYRVAGYGYTF. In nucleotides, the CDR3 is TGTGCCAGCAGCTACAGGGTTGCGGGCTATGGCTACACCTTC.

This clonotype was counted only a few times. The chain couples TRBV5-1 to TRBJ2-5; D is uncertain. There are 14 residues in the CDR3. Germline assignment: CDR1 SGHRS and CDR2 YFSETQ. V lost 4 bases and J 2 bases, leaving 12 bases between the germline ends. CDR3 residues: CASSPTQIQETQYF. CDR3 in DNA: TGCGCCAGCAGCCCTACCCAGATTCAAGAGACCCAGTACTTC.